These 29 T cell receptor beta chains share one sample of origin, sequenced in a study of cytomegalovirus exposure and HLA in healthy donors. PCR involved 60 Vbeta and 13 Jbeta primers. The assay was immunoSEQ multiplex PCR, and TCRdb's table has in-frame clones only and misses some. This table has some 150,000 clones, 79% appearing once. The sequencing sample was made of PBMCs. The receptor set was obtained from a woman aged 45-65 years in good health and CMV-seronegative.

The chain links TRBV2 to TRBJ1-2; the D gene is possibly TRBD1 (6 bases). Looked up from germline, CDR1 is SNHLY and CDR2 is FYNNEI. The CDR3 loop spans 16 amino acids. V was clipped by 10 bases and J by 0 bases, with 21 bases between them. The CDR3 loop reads CATGHLFIPPNYGYTF. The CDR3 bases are TGTGCCACGGGACACCTTTTTATCCCCCCTAACTATGGCTACACCTTC.

The CDR3 region is CASSPTRDRQGHGYTF. For the CDR3, the DNA is TGTGCCAGCAGCCCAACTCGAGATCGACAGGGCCATGGCTACACCTTC. This chain uses TRBV7-8 with TRBJ1-2; TRBD1 matches 7 bases. Per the germline V gene, CDR1 is SGHVS and CDR2 is FQNEAQ. The CDR3 totals 16 residues. V gave up 5 bases and J gave up 6 bases; unmatched junction bases: 15. Supplemented by reference TRBV7-8 and TRBJ1-2, the full variable domain reads GAGVSQSPRYKVAKRGQDVALRCDPISGHVSLFWYQQALGQGPEFLTYFQNEAQLDKSGLPSDRFFAERPEGSVSTLKIQRTQQEDSAVYLCASSPTRDRQGHGYTFGSGTRLTVV.

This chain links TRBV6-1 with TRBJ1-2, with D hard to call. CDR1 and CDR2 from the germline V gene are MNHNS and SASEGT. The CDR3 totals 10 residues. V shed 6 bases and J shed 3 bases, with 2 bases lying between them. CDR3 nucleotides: TGTGCCAGCAGCGACTATGGCTACACCTTC. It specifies CASSDYGYTF.

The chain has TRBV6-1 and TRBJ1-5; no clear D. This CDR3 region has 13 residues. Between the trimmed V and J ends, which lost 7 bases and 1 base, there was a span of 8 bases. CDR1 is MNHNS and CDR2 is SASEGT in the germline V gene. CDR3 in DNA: TGTGCCAGCAATCGGGGAAGCAATCAGCCCCAGCATTTT. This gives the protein CASNRGSNQPQHF.

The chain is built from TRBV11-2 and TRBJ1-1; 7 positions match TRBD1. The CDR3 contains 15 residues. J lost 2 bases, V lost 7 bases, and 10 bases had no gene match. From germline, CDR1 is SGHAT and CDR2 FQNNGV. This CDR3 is CASNRPGQHNTEAFF. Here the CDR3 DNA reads TGTGCCAGCAACCGACCGGGACAGCATAACACTGAAGCTTTCTTT.

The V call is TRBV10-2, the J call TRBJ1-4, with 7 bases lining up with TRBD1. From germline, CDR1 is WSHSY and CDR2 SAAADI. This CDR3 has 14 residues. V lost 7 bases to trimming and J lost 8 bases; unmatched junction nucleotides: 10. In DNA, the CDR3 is TGCGCCAGCACCTCGACAGGGCCGGAGGAAAAACTGTTTTTT. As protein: CASTSTGPEEKLFF.

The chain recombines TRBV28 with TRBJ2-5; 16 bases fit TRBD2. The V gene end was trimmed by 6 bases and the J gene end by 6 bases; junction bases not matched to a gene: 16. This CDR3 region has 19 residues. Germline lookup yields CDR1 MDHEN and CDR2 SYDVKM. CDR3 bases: TGTGCCAGCAGCATTACCGGGACTAGCGGGGGGGCCGACGTCCAGACCCAGTACTTC. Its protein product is CASSITGTSGGADVQTQYF.

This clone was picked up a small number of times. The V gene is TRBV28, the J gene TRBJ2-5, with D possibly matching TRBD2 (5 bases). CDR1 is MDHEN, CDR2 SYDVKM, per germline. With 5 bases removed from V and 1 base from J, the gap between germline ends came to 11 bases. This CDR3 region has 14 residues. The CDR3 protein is CASSPQAGQETQYF. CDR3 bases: TGTGCCAGCAGTCCCCAGGCGGGCCAAGAGACCCAGTACTTC. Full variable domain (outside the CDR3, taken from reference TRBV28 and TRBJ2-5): DVKVTQSSRYLVKRTGEKVFLECVQDMDHENMFWYRQDPGLGLRLIYFSYDVKMKEKGDIPEGYSVSREKKERFSLILESASTNQTSMYLCASSPQAGQETQYFGPGTRLLVL.

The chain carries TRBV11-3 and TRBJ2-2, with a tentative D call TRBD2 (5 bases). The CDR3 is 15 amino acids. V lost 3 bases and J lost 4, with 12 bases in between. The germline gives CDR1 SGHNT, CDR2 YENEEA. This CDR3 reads CASSFASSLTGELFF. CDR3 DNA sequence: TGTGCCAGCAGCTTCGCTAGCTCTCTCACCGGGGAGCTGTTTTTT.

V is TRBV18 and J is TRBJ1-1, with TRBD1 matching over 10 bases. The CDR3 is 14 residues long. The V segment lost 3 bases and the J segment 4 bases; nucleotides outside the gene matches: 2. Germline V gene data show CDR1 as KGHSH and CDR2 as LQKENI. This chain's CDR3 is CASSPRTGGTEAFF. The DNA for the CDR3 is TGTGCCAGCTCACCTCGGACAGGGGGCACTGAAGCTTTCTTT.

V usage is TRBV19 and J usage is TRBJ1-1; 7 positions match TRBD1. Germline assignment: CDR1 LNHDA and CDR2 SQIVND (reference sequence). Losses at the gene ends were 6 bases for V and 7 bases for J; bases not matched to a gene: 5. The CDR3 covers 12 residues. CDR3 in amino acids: CASSFRTGEAFF. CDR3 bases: TGTGCCAGTAGCTTCAGGACAGGTGAAGCTTTCTTT.

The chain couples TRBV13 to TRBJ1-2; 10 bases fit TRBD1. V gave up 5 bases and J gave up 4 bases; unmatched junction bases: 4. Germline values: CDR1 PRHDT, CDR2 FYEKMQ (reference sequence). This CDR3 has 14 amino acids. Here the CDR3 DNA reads TGTGCCAGCAGCCGGGACAGGGGCCCCTATGGCTACACCTTC. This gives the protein CASSRDRGPYGYTF.

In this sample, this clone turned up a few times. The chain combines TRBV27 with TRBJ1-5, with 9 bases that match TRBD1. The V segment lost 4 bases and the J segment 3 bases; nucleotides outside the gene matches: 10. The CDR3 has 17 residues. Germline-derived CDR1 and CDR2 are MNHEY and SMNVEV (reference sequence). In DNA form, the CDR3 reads TGTGCCAGCAGTTCCCTAAGACAGGGGGGGATCAATCAGCCCCAGCATTTT. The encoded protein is CASSSLRQGGINQPQHF.

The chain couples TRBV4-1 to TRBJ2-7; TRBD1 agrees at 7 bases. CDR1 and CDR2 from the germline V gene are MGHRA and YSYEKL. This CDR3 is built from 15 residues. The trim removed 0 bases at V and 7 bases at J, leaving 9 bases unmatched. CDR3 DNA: TGCGCCAGCAGCCAAGACTTCCAGGGGGTGAGAGAGCAGTACTTC. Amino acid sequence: CASSQDFQGVREQYF.

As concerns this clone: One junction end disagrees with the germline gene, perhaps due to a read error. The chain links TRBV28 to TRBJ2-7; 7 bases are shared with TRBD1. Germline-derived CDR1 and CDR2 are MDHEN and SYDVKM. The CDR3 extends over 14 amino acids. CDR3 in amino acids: CASSLSTGFYEQYF. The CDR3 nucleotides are TGTGCCAGCAGCTTATCGACAGGGTTCTACGAGCAGTACTTC.

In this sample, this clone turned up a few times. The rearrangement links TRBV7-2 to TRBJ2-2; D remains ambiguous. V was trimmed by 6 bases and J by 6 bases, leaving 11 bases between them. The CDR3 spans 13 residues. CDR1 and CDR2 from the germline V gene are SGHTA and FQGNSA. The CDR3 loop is CASRTQIAGELFF. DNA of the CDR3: TGTGCCAGCAGGACTCAGATCGCCGGGGAGCTGTTTTTT.

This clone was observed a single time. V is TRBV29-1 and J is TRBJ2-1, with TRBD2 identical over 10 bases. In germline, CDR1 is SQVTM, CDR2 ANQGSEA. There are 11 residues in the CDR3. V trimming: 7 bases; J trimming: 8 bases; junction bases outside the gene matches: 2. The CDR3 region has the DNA TGCAGCGCTGGACTAGCGGATGAGCAGTTCTTC. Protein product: CSAGLADEQFF.

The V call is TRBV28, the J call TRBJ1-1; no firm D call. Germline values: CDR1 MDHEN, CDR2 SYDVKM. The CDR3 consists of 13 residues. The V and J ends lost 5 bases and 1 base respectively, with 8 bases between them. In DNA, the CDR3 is TGTGCCAGCAGTCGAGGAGGGAACACTGAAGCTTTCTTT. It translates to CASSRGGNTEAFF. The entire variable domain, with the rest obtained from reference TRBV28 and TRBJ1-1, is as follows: DVKVTQSSRYLVKRTGEKVFLECVQDMDHENMFWYRQDPGLGLRLIYFSYDVKMKEKGDIPEGYSVSREKKERFSLILESASTNQTSMYLCASSRGGNTEAFFGQGTRLTVV.

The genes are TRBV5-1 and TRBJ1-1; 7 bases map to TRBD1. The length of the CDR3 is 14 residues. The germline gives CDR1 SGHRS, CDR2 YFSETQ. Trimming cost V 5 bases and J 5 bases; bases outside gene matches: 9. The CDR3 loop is CASRGGGEETEAFF. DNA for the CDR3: TGCGCCAGCAGAGGAGGGGGCGAGGAAACTGAAGCTTTCTTT.

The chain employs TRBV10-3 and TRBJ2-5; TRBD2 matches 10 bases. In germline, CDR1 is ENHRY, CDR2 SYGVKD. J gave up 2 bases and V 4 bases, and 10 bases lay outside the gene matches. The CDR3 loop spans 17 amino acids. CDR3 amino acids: CAISGASGGDRQETQYF. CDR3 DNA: TGTGCCATCAGTGGCGCTAGCGGGGGCGACCGGCAAGAGACCCAGTACTTC.

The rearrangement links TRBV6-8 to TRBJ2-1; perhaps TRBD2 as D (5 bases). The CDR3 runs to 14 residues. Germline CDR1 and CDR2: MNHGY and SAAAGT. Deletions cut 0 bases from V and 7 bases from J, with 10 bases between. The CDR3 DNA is TGTGCCAGCAGTTACTCGCGGCTAGCTAATGAGCAGTTCTTC. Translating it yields CASSYSRLANEQFF.

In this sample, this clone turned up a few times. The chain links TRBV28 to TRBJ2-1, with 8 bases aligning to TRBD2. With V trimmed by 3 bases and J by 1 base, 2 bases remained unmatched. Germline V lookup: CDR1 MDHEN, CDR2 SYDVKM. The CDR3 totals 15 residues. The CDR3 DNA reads TGTGCCAGCAGTTTCGGGGGGGCGTCCTACAATGAGCAGTTCTTC. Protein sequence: CASSFGGASYNEQFF.

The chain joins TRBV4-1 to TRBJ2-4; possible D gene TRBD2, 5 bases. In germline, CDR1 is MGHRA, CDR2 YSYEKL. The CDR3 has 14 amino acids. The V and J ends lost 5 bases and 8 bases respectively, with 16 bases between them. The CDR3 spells CASSSIQIGDIQYF. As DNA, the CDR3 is TGCGCCAGCAGCTCCATTCAAATCGGGGACATTCAGTACTTC.

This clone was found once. CDR3 amino acids: CASEGRHVSGGANVLTF. The CDR3 region has the DNA TGTGCCAGCGAGGGCCGTCACGTGAGTGGTGGGGCCAACGTCCTGACTTTC. The V gene is TRBV7-9, the J gene TRBJ2-6; weak D call: TRBD2 (5 bases). V was clipped by 8 bases and J by 3 bases, with 20 bases between them. This CDR3 region has 17 residues. In germline, CDR1 is SEHNR, CDR2 FQNEAQ (reference sequence).

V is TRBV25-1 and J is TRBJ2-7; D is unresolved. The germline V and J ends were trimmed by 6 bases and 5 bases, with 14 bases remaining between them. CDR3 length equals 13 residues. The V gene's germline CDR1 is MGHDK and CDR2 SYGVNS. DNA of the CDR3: TGTGCCAGCAGCCAAAGCCCTTTAAACGAGCAGTACTTC. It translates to CASSQSPLNEQYF.

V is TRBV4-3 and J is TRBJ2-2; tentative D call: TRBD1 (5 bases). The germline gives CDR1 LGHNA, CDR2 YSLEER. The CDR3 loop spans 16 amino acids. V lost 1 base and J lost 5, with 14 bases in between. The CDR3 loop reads CASSQGRAGRTGELFF. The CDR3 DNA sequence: TGCGCCAGCAGCCAAGGACGAGCAGGGCGGACCGGGGAGCTGTTTTTT.

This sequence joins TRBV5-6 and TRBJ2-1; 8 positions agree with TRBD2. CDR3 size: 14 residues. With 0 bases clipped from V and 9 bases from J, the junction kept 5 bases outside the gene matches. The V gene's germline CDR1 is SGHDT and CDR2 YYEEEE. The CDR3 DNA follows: TGTGCCAGCAGCTTGGTACTAGCGGCTAGTGAGCAGTTCTTC. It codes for CASSLVLAASEQFF.

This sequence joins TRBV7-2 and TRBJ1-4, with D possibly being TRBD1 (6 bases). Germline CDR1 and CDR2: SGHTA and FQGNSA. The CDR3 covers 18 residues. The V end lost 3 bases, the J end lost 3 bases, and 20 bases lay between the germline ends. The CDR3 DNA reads TGTGCCAGCAGCTTGGCCTCAGTACAGGGTAGGGCTAATGAAAAACTGTTTTTT. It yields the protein CASSLASVQGRANEKLFF. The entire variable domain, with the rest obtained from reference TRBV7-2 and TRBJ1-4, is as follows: GAGVSQSPSNKVTEKGKDVELRCDPISGHTALYWYRQSLGQGLEFLIYFQGNSAPDKSGLPSDRFSAERTGGSVSTLTIQRTQQEDSAVYLCASSLASVQGRANEKLFFGSGTQLSVL.

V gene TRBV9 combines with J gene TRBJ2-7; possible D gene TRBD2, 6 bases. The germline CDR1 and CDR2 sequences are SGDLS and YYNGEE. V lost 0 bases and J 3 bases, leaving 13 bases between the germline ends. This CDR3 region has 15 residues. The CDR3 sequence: CASSVGLAARYEQYF. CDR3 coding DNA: TGTGCCAGCAGCGTAGGATTAGCGGCTCGCTACGAGCAGTACTTC.